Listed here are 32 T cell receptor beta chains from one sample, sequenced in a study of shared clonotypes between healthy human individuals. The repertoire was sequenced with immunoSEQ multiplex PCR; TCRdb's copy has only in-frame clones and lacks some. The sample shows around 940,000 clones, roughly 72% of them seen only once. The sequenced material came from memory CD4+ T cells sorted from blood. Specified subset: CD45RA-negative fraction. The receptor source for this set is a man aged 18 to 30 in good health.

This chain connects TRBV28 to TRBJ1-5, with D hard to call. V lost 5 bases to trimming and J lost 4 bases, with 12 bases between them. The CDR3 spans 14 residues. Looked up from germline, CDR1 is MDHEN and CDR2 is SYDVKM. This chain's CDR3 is CASSVVALNQPQHF. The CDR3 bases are TGTGCCAGCAGTGTGGTGGCTTTAAATCAGCCCCAGCATTTT.

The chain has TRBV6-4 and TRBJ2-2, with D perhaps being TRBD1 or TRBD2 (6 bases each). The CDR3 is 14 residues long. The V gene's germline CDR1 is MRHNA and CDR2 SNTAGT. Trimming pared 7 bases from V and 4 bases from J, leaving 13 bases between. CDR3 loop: CASMKEGGTGELFF. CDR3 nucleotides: TGTGCCAGCATGAAGGAGGGGGGCACCGGGGAGCTGTTTTTT.

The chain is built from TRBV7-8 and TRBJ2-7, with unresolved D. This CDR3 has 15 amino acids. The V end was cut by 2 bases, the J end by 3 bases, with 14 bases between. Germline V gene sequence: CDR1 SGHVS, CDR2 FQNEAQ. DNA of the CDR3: TGTGCCAGCAGCTTAATGGTGGCAGCCAACTACGAGCAGTACTTC. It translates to CASSLMVAANYEQYF.

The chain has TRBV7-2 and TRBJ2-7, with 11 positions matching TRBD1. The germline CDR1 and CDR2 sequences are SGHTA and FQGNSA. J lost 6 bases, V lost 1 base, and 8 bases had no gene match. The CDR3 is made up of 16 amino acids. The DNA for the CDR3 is TGTGCCAGCAGCTTAGGGGCGGGACAGGGGGTCGGCGAGCAGTACTTC. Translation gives CASSLGAGQGVGEQYF.

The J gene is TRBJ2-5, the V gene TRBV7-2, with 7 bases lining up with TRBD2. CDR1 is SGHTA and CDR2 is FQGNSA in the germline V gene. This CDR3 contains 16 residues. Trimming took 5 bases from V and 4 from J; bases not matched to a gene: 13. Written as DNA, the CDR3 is TGTGCCAGCAGCGTTATCGGCGGGAGAGGGAGAGAGACCCAGTACTTC. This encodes CASSVIGGRGRETQYF.

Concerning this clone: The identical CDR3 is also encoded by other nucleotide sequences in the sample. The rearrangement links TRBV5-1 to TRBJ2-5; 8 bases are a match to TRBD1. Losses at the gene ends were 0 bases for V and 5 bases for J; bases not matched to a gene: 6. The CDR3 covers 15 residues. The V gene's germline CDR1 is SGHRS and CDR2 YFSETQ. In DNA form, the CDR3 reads TGCGCCAGCAGCTTGGGGACAGGGTTAGGGGAGACCCAGTACTTC. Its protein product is CASSLGTGLGETQYF.

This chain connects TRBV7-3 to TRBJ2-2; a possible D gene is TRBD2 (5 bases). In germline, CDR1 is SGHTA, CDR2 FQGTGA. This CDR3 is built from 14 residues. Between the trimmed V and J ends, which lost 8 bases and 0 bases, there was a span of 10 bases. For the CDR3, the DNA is TGTGCCAGCTCGACTACTTCGAACACCGGGGAGCTGTTTTTT. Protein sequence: CASSTTSNTGELFF.

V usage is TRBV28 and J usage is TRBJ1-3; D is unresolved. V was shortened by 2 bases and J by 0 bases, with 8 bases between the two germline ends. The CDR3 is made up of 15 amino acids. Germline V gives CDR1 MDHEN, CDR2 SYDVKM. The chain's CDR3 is CASSLDQASGNTIYF. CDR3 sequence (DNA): TGTGCCAGCAGTTTAGACCAGGCCTCTGGAAACACCATATATTTT.

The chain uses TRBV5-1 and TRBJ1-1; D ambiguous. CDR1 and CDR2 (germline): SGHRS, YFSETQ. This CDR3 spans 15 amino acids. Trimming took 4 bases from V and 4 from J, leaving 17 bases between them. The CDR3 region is CASSPGTHRTTEAFF. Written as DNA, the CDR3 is TGCGCCAGCAGCCCCGGAACACACCGGACCACTGAAGCTTTCTTT.

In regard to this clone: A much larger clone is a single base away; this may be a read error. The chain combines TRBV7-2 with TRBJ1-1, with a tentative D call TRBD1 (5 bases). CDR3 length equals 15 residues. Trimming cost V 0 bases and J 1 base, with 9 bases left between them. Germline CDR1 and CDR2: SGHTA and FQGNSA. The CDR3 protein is CASSLAPGWNTEAFF. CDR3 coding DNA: TGTGCCAGCAGCTTAGCCCCAGGGTGGAACACTGAAGCTTTCTTT. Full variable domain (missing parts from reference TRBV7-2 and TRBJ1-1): GAGVSQSPSNKVTEKGKDVELRCDPISGHTALYWYRQSLGQGLEFLIYFQGNSAPDKSGLPSDRFSAERTGGSVSTLTIQRTQQEDSAVYLCASSLAPGWNTEAFFGQGTRLTVV.

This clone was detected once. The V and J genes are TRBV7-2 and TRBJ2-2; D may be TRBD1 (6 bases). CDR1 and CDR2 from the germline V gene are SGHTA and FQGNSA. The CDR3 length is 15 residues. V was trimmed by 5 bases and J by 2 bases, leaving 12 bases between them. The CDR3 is CASSTAGTNTGELFF. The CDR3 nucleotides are TGTGCCAGCAGCACAGCTGGGACAAACACCGGGGAGCTGTTTTTT.

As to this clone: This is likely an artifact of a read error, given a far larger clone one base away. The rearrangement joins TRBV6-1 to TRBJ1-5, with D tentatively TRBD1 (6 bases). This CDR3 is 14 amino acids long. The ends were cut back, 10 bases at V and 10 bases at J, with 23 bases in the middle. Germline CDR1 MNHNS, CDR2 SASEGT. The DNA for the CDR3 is TGTGCCACCAGCCGGGACACCGTAAATGATCCCCAGCATTTT. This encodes CATSRDTVNDPQHF.

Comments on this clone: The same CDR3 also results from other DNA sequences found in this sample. This CDR3 is CASSLRGTDTQYF. CDR3 in DNA: TGTGCCAGCAGCTTGCGGGGGACAGATACGCAGTATTTT. The chain couples TRBV5-8 to TRBJ2-3; TRBD2 might be the D (6 bases). Trimming pared 1 base from V and 3 bases from J, leaving 6 bases between. Germline CDR1 reads SGHTS; CDR2 reads YDEGEE. This CDR3 is built from 13 residues. Combining the CDR3 with reference TRBV5-8 and TRBJ2-3 gives the whole variable domain EAGVTQSPTHLIKTRGQQATLRCSPISGHTSVYWYQQALGLGLQFLLWYDEGEERNRGNFPPRFSGRQFPNYSSELNVNALELEDSALYLCASSLRGTDTQYFGPGTRLTVL.

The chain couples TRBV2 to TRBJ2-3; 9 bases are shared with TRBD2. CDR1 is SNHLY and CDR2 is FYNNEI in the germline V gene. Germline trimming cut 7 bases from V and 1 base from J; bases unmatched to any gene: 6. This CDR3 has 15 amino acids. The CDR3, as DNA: TGTGCCAGCAACGGCGGGGGGGTACGCACAGATACGCAGTATTTT. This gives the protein CASNGGGVRTDTQYF.

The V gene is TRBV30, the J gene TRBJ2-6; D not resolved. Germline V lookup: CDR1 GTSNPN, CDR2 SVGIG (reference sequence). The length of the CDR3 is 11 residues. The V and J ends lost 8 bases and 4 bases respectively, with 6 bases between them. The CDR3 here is CAGTGANVLTF. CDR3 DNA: TGTGCCGGTACAGGGGCCAACGTCCTGACTTTC.

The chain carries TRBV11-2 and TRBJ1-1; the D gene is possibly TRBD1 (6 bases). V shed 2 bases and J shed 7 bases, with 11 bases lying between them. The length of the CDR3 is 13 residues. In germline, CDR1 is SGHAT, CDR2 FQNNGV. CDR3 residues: CASSLQGRGEAFF. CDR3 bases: TGTGCCAGCAGCTTACAGGGGCGGGGTGAAGCTTTCTTT.

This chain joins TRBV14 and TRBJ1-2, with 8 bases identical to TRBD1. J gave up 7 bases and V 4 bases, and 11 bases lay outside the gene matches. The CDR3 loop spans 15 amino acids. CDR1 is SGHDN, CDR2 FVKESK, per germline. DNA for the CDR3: TGTGCCAGCAGCCCGCATGACCGGGACAGGAGTGGCTACACCTTC. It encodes CASSPHDRDRSGYTF.

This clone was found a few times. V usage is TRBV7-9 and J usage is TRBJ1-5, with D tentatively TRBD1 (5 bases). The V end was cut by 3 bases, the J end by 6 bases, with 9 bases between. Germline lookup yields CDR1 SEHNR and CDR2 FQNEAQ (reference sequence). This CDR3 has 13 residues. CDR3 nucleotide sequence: TGTGCCAGCAGCTTGGGGGTTAGTCAGCCCCAGCATTTT. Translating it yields CASSLGVSQPQHF.

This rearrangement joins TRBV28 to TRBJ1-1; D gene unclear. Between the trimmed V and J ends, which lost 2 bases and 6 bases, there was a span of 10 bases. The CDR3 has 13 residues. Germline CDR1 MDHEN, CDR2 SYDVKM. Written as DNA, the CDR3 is TGTGCCAGCAGTTTACAGACGGCAGCTGAAGCTTTCTTT. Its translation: CASSLQTAAEAFF.

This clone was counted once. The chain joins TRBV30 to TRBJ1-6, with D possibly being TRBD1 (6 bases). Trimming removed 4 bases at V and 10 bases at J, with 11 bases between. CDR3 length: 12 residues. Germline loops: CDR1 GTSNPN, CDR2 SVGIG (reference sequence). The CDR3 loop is CAWNRVGSPLHF. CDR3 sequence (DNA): TGTGCCTGGAACAGGGTAGGATCACCCCTCCACTTT.

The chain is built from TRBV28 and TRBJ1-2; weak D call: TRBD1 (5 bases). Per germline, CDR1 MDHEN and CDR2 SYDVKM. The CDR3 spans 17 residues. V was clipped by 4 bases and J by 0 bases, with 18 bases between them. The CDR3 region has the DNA TGTGCCAGCAGTTCCCCCGGTGGGGACTTCGCTAACTATGGCTACACCTTC. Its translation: CASSSPGGDFANYGYTF.

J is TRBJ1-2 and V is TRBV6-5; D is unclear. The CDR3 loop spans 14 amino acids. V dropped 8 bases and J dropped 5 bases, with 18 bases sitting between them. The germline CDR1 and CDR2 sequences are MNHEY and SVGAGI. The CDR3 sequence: CASSPTRTAYGYTF. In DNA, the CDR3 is TGTGCCAGCTCACCCACCCGGACGGCTTATGGCTACACCTTC.

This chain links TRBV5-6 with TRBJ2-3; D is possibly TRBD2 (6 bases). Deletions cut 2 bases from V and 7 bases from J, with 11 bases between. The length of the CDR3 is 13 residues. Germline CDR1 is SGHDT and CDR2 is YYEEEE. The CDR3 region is CASSFPGSYTQYF. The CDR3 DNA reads TGTGCCAGCAGCTTTCCCGGGAGTTATACGCAGTATTTT.

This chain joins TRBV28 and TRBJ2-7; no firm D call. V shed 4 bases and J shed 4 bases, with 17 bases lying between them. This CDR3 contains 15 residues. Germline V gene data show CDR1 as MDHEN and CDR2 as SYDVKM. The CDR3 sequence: CASSSIGPTPYEQYF. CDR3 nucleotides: TGTGCCAGCAGTTCCATCGGCCCCACACCGTACGAGCAGTACTTC. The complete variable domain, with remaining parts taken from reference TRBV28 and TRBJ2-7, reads DVKVTQSSRYLVKRTGEKVFLECVQDMDHENMFWYRQDPGLGLRLIYFSYDVKMKEKGDIPEGYSVSREKKERFSLILESASTNQTSMYLCASSSIGPTPYEQYFGPGTRLTVT.

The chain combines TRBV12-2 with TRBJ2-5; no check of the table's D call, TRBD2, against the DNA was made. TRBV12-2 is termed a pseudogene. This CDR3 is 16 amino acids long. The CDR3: CASRFWRGNQGETQYF. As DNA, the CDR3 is TGTGCAAGTCGTTTTTGGCGGGGGAACCAGGGGGAGACCCAGTACTTC.

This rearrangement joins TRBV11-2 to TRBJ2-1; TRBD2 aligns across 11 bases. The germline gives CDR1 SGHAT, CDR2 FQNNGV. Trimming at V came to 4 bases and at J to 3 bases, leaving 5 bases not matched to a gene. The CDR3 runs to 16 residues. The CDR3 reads CASSSNLAGGYNEQFF. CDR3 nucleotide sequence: TGTGCCAGCAGCTCCAACCTAGCGGGGGGCTACAATGAGCAGTTCTTC.

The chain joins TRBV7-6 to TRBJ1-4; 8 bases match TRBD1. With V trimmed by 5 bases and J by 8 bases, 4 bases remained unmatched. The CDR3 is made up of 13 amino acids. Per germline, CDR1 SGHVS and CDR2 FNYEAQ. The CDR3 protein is CASSQGQGEKLFF. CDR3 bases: TGTGCCAGCAGCCAAGGACAGGGAGAAAAACTGTTTTTT.

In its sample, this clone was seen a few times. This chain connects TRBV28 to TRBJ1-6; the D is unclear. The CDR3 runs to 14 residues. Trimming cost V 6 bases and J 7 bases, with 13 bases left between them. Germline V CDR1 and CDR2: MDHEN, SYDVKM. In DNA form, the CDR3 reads TGTGCCAGCAGGTCCCCGGGAGCCAATTCACCCCTCCACTTT. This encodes CASRSPGANSPLHF.

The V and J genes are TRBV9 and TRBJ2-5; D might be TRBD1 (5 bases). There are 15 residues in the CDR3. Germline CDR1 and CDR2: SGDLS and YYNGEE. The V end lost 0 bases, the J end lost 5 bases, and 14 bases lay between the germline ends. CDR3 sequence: CASSVGGRVGETQYF. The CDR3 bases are TGTGCCAGCAGCGTAGGCGGCAGGGTGGGGGAGACCCAGTACTTC.

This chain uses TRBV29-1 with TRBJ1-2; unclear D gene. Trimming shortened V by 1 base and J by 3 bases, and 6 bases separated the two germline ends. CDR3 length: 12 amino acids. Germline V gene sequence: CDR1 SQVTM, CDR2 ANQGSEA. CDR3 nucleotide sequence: TGCAGCGTTGAAGGGGGTTACTATGGCTACACCTTC. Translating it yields CSVEGGYYGYTF.

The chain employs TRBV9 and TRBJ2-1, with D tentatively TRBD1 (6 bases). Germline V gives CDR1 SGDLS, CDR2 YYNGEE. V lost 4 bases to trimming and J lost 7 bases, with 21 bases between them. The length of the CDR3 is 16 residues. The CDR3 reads CASSPRSDSFSNEQFF. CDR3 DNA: TGTGCCAGCAGCCCCCGTTCGGACAGCTTCTCAAATGAGCAGTTCTTC.

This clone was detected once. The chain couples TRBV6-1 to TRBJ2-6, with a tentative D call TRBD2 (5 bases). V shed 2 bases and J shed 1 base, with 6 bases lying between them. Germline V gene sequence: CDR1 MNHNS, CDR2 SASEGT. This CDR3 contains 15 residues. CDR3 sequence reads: CASSEPGSGANVLTF. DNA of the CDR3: TGTGCCAGCAGTGAACCGGGATCTGGGGCCAACGTCCTGACTTTC.